Following are 19 T cell receptor beta chains from one sample sequenced in a study of PD-L1 blockade in urothelial cancer. Time point described: pretreatment peripheral blood. Data came from immunoSEQ multiplex PCR; TCRdb stores just in-frame clones and leaves some out. This table has around 40,000 clones, approximately 90% appearing once. The sequenced sample was PBMCs, obtained around atezolizumab (anti-PD-L1) treatment. The origin of the receptors is a woman between 55 and 75 years old with urothelial cancer.

The chain employs TRBV14 and TRBJ2-5; possibly TRBD1 for D (6 bases). The germline V gene has CDR1 SGHDN and CDR2 FVKESK. V lost 1 base, J lost 4 bases, and 16 bases lay in between. The CDR3 totals 16 residues. The DNA for the CDR3 is TGTGCCAGCAGCCAAGGTCTCGGCAGGGGAACAGAGACCCAGTACTTC. It codes for CASSQGLGRGTETQYF.

The rearrangement uses TRBV9 and TRBJ1-5; D gene ambiguous. The V and J ends lost 0 bases and 7 bases respectively, with 11 bases between them. The CDR3 runs to 14 residues. Per the germline V gene, CDR1 is SGDLS and CDR2 is YYNGEE. As DNA, the CDR3 is TGTGCCAGCAGCGTAGGCAGTACGGGGCAGCCCCAGCATTTT. Amino acid sequence: CASSVGSTGQPQHF.

The chain employs TRBV27 and TRBJ2-7; D is unclear. The ends were cut back, 4 bases at V and 2 bases at J, with 9 bases in the middle. The CDR3 is made up of 13 amino acids. Germline assignment: CDR1 MNHEY and CDR2 SMNVEV (reference sequence). The CDR3 DNA is TGTGCCAGCAGTTCCCTTAACACCTACGAGCAGTACTTC. Protein: CASSSLNTYEQYF.

V gene TRBV4-2 combines with J gene TRBJ2-1; 8 bases match TRBD2. V shed 0 bases, J shed 6 bases, and the junction held 7 bases outside the gene matches. The germline gives CDR1 LGHNA, CDR2 YNFKEQ. This CDR3 comprises 16 residues. The CDR3 DNA reads as TGTGCCAGCAGCCAAGACGCGGGAGGAATTAGCAATGAGCAGTTCTTC. It encodes CASSQDAGGISNEQFF.

The rearrangement links TRBV9 to TRBJ2-1; D not certain. The V and J ends lost 2 bases and 5 bases respectively, with 8 bases between them. The CDR3 is 13 amino acids. Germline V gene lookup returns CDR1 SGDLS and CDR2 YYNGEE. CDR3 sequence reads: CASSVVENNEQFF. In DNA form, the CDR3 reads TGTGCCAGCAGCGTGGTAGAAAACAATGAGCAGTTCTTC.

As DNA, the CDR3 is TGTGCCAGCAGCACGACAGGGGCAGGCTCCTACGAGCAGTACTTC. The encoded protein is CASSTTGAGSYEQYF. This rearrangement joins TRBV11-2 to TRBJ2-7; 8 nucleotides align to TRBD1. V gave up 5 bases and J gave up 0 bases; unmatched junction bases: 6. The CDR3 totals 15 residues. Germline CDR1 is SGHAT and CDR2 is FQNNGV.

The chain links TRBV28 to TRBJ1-2, with D unclear. Trimming took off 4 bases at V and 4 bases at J, with 13 bases between the two ends. The CDR3 sequence is 14 residues long. Germline V gene lookup returns CDR1 MDHEN and CDR2 SYDVKM. The CDR3 sequence is CASSSPGIFYGYTF. CDR3 nucleotide sequence: TGTGCCAGCAGTTCCCCAGGAATTTTCTATGGCTACACCTTC.

This rearrangement joins TRBV11-2 to TRBJ2-7; no reliable D call. Germline V gene data show CDR1 as SGHAT and CDR2 as FQNNGV. This CDR3 has 17 residues. V was trimmed by 5 bases and J by 3 bases, leaving 23 bases between them. CDR3 sequence: CASSPIPRQTGVYEQYF. The CDR3 DNA reads TGTGCCAGCAGCCCAATCCCTCGCCAGACTGGAGTCTACGAGCAGTACTTC.

The chain recombines TRBV6-1 with TRBJ2-7, with D perhaps matching TRBD2 (5 bases). The CDR3 loop spans 14 amino acids. V lost 2 bases to trimming and J lost 4 bases, with 12 bases between them. Looked up from germline, CDR1 is MNHNS and CDR2 is SASEGT. CDR3 loop: CASSEFLAPYEQYF. Here the CDR3 DNA reads TGTGCCAGCAGTGAATTCCTAGCACCTTACGAGCAGTACTTC.

The chain is built from TRBV4-2 and TRBJ1-5; no firm D call. This CDR3 spans 12 amino acids. CDR1 and CDR2 from the germline V gene are LGHNA and YNFKEQ. V lost 3 bases to trimming and J lost 9 bases, with 9 bases between them. The DNA of the CDR3 is TGTGCCAGCAGCCACCGCTCCGGGCCCCAGCATTTT. Protein sequence: CASSHRSGPQHF.

This chain joins TRBV4-2 and TRBJ2-7; 13 bases line up with TRBD2. The germline V gene has CDR1 LGHNA and CDR2 YNFKEQ. Trimming removed 3 bases from V and 4 bases from J; junction bases left unmatched: 3. The CDR3 runs to 15 residues. The CDR3 bases are TGTGCCAGCAGCCAGGGGACTAGCGGGATGTACGAGCAGTACTTC. Translating gives CASSQGTSGMYEQYF.

The chain is built from TRBV4-3 and TRBJ2-2; D possibly corresponds to TRBD2 (6 bases). Germline V CDR1 and CDR2: LGHNA, YSLEER. Deletions cut 3 bases from V and 6 bases from J, with 17 bases between. This CDR3 comprises 16 residues. The CDR3 DNA sequence: TGCGCCAGCAGCCAGGGAGGAGGGAGCGGGCCCGGGGAGCTGTTTTTT. Translation gives CASSQGGGSGPGELFF.

The chain carries TRBV30 and TRBJ2-3; D is perhaps TRBD2 (6 bases). Germline V lookup: CDR1 GTSNPN, CDR2 SVGIG (reference sequence). The CDR3 loop spans 14 amino acids. Trimming took 2 bases from V and 2 from J, leaving 11 bases between them. The CDR3 sequence is CAWSRGLLTDTQYF. CDR3 DNA: TGTGCCTGGAGTCGCGGACTACTCACAGATACGCAGTATTTT. The complete variable domain, with remaining parts taken from reference TRBV30 and TRBJ2-3, reads SQTIHQWPATLVQPVGSPLSLECTVEGTSNPNLYWYRQAAGRGLQLLFYSVGIGQISSEVPQNLSASRPQDRQFILSSKKLLLSDSGFYLCAWSRGLLTDTQYFGPGTRLTVL.

The rearrangement links TRBV5-1 to TRBJ2-7; the match to TRBD2 covers 9 bases. The V and J ends lost 6 bases and 5 bases, in that order; junction bases with no gene match: 12. Germline V gene lookup returns CDR1 SGHRS and CDR2 YFSETQ. This CDR3 has 15 residues. The CDR3 protein is CASTQAAGGPDEQYF. Here the CDR3 DNA reads TGCGCCAGCACCCAGGCGGCGGGAGGGCCGGACGAGCAGTACTTC.

The V and J genes are TRBV6-1 and TRBJ1-1; no definite D call. The germline CDR1 and CDR2 sequences are MNHNS and SASEGT. The CDR3 is 11 amino acids. V was cut by 7 bases and J by 3 bases, with 6 bases left in between. CDR3 protein: CASKLDTEAFF. Written as DNA, the CDR3 is TGTGCCAGCAAACTGGACACTGAAGCTTTCTTT.

The chain combines TRBV19 with TRBJ2-5; the D gene is possibly TRBD2 (5 bases). This CDR3 has 16 amino acids. V was clipped by 6 bases and J by 7 bases, with 24 bases between them. Germline V gives CDR1 LNHDA, CDR2 SQIVND (reference sequence). The DNA of the CDR3 is TGTGCCAGTAGCCGGCAGGTTCCGGGATTATTCGGGACCCAGTACTTC. Translated: CASSRQVPGLFGTQYF.

The V call is TRBV6-5, the J call TRBJ2-7; D not resolved. Germline CDR1 and CDR2: MNHEY and SVGAGI. Trimming pared 5 bases from V and 3 bases from J, leaving 5 bases between. The CDR3 contains 11 residues. The CDR3 bases are TGTGCCAGCAGTCGACACTACGAGCAGTACTTC. Translation gives CASSRHYEQYF.

This sequence joins TRBV27 and TRBJ1-3; no clear D. The CDR3 length is 16 residues. The V gene's germline CDR1 is MNHEY and CDR2 SMNVEV (reference sequence). V was shortened by 2 bases and J by 1 base, with 12 bases between the two germline ends. In DNA form, the CDR3 reads TGTGCCAGCAGTTTACCGCCCCGGAGGTCTGGAAACACCATATATTTT. As protein: CASSLPPRRSGNTIYF.

The rearrangement uses TRBV6-1 and TRBJ2-5; D gene ambiguous. The CDR3 sequence is 15 residues long. From germline, CDR1 is MNHNS and CDR2 SASEGT. V was clipped by 8 bases and J by 3 bases, with 19 bases between them. Written as DNA, the CDR3 is TGTGCCAGCTCCGAGGCCAAGGTTTGGGAAGAGACCCAGTACTTC. Amino acids: CASSEAKVWEETQYF.